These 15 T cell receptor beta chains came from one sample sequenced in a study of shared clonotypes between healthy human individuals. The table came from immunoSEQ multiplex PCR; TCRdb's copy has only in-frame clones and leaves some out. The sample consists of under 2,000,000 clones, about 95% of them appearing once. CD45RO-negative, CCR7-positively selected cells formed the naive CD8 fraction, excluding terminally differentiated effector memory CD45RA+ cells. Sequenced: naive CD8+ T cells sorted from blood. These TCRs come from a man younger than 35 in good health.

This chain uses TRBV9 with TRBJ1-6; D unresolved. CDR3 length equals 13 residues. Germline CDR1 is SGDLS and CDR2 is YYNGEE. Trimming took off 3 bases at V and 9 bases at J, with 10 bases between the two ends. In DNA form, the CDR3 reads TGTGCCAGCAGCGCTGAGGAACTTTCACCCCTCCACTTT. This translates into CASSAEELSPLHF.

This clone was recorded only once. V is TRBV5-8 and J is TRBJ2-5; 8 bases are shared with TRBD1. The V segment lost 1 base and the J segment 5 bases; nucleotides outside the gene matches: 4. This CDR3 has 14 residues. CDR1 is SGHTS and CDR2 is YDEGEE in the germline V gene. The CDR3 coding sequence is TGTGCCAGCAGCTTGTTTACAGGGGGTGAGACCCAGTACTTC. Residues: CASSLFTGGETQYF.

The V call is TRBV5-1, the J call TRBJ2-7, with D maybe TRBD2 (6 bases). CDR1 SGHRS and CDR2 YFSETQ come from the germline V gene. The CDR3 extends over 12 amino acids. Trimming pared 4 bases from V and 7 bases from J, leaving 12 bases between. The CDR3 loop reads CASSTLRGEQYF. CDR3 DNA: TGCGCCAGCAGCACCCTACGGGGGGAGCAGTACTTC.

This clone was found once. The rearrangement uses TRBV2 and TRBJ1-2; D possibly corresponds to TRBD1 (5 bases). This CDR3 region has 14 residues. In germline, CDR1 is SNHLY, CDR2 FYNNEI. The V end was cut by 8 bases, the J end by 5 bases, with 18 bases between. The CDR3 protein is CASQTEGALYGYTF. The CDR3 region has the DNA TGTGCCAGCCAAACAGAAGGGGCCTTGTATGGCTACACCTTC.

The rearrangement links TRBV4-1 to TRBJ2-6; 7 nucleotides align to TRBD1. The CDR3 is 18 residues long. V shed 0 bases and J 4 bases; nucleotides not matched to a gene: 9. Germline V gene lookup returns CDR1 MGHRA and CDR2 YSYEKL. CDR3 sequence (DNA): TGCGCCAGCAGCCAAGACTCCGGGACAGTGTACGGGGCCAACGTCCTGACTTTC. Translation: CASSQDSGTVYGANVLTF.

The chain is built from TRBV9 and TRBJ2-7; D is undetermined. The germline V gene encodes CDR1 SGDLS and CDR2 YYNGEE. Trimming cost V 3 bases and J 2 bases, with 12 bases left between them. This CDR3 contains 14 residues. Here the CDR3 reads CASSEYSNTYEQYF. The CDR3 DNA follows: TGTGCCAGCAGCGAATACAGTAATACCTACGAGCAGTACTTC.

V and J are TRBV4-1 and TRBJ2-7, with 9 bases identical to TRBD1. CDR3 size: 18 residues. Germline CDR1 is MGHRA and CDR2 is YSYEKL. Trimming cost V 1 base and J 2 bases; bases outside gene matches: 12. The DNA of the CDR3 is TGCGCCAGCAGCCAAGTCCTCGCCCCCGGGACAGGGACCTACGAGCAGTACTTC. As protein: CASSQVLAPGTGTYEQYF.

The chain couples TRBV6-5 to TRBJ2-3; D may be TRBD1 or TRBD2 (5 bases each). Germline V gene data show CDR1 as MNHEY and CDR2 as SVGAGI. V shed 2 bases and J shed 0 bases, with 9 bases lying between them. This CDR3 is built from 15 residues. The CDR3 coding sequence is TGTGCCAGCAGTTACGAGGGACCTAGCACAGATACGCAGTATTTT. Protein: CASSYEGPSTDTQYF.

In DNA, the CDR3 is TGTGCCAGCAGCTTCGGGACTAGCGGGCAATACGAGCAGTACTTC. It specifies CASSFGTSGQYEQYF. V is TRBV7-9 and J is TRBJ2-7, with 12 bases lining up with TRBD2. The V gene end was trimmed by 3 bases and the J gene end by 4 bases; junction bases not matched to a gene: 4. This CDR3 is 15 amino acids long. Germline V lookup: CDR1 SEHNR, CDR2 FQNEAQ (reference sequence). The whole variable domain, filled in from reference TRBV7-9 and TRBJ2-7, reads DTGVSQNPRHKITKRGQNVTFRCDPISEHNRLYWYRQTLGQGPEFLTYFQNEAQLEKSRLLSDRFSAERPKGSFSTLEIQRTEQGDSAMYLCASSFGTSGQYEQYFGPGTRLTVT.

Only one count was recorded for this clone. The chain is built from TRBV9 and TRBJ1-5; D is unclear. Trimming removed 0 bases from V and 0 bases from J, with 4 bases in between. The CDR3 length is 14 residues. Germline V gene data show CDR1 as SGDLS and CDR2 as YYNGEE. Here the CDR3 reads CASSVEGSNQPQHF. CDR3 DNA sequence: TGTGCCAGCAGCGTAGAAGGTAGCAATCAGCCCCAGCATTTT.

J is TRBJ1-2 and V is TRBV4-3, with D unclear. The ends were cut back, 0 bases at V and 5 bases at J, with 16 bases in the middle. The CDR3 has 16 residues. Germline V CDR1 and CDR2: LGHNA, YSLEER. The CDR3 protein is CASSQDLWEGGYGYTF. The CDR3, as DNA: TGCGCCAGCAGCCAAGATCTTTGGGAGGGCGGGTATGGCTACACCTTC.

CDR3 coding DNA: TGTGCCAGCCGTGCGACAGGGGGCGTCTACGAGCAGTACTTC. This codes for CASRATGGVYEQYF. This sequence joins TRBV18 and TRBJ2-7; TRBD1 agrees at 10 bases. CDR3 length equals 14 residues. With V trimmed by 8 bases and J by 3 bases, 7 bases remained unmatched. Germline V gene sequence: CDR1 KGHSH, CDR2 LQKENI. The complete variable domain, with remaining parts taken from reference TRBV18 and TRBJ2-7, reads NAGVMQNPRHLVRRRGQEARLRCSPMKGHSHVYWYRQLPEEGLKFMVYLQKENIIDESGMPKERFSAEFPKEGPSILRIQQVVRGDSAAYFCASRATGGVYEQYFGPGTRLTVT.

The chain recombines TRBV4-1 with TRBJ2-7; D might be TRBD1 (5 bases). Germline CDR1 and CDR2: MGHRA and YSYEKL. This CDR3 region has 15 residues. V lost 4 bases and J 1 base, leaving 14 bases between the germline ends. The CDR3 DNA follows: TGCGCCAGCAGCCCCAGCAGGGCGCCGTCCTACGAGCAGTACTTC. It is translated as CASSPSRAPSYEQYF.

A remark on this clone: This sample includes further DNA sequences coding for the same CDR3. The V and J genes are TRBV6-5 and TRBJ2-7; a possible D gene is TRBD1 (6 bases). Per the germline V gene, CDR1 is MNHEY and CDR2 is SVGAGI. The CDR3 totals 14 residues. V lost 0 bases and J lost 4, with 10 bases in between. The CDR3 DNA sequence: TGTGCCAGCAGTTACTCCGGGACAAGTTACGAGCAGTACTTC. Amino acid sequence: CASSYSGTSYEQYF.

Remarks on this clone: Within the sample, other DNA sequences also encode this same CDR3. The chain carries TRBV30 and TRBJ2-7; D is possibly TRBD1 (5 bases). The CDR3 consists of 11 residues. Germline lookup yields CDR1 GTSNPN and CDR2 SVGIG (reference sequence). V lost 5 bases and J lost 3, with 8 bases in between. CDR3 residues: CAWDRDYEQYF. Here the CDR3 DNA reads TGTGCCTGGGACAGAGACTACGAGCAGTACTTC.